The clone carrying this T cell receptor (beta chain) was detected once. This specimen comes from a study of blood T cell repertoires in COVID-19. The data were produced by immunoSEQ multiplex PCR, yet TCRdb's version contains in-frame clones alone and is incomplete. Counted here are 190,000 or so clones, 85% to 90% occurring once; the ten biggest clones make up 2.5% to 3.5%. The sequenced material came from peripheral blood. This sequence originates from a woman in her twenties or thirties with active or convalescent COVID-19.

The CDR3, as DNA: TGTGCCAGCACCCCATTGAGCTCCTACGAGCAGTACTTC. It yields the protein CASTPLSSYEQYF. This chain connects TRBV2 to TRBJ2-7; D uncertain. This CDR3 has 13 amino acids. Trimming took 7 bases from V and 0 from J, leaving 10 bases between them. Germline-derived CDR1 and CDR2 are SNHLY and FYNNEI.